This is a list of T cell receptor beta chains from one sample in a study of blood T cell repertoires in COVID-19. The protocol was immunoSEQ multiplex PCR, while the TCRdb copy is restricted to in-frame clones and leaves out a portion. The repertoire holds 200,000 to 250,000 clones, with under 90% as singletons. The sequenced sample consisted of peripheral blood. Source of these receptors: a woman aged 80 or over with active or convalescent COVID-19. Both conserved end residues are part of each CDR3. The D gene is left open where the match is weak. Clone size is given for some rows only: seen once, a few or many times, or a class if the clone is expanded.

V	D	J	size	DNA	CDR3
TRBV4-1	.	TRBJ2-2	.	TGCGCCAGCAGCCTAGGGACACCCCCGAACACCGGGGAGCTGTTTTTT	CASSLGTPPNTGELFF
TRBV7-2	TRBD1	TRBJ2-7	.	TGTGCCAGCAGCTTAGGGACAGGGGACGAGCAGTACTTC	CASSLGTGDEQYF
TRBV19	TRBD1	TRBJ2-4	once	TGTGCCAGTAGTATGGACAGGGTAGCCAAAAACATTCAGTACTTC	CASSMDRVAKNIQYF
TRBV7-9	.	TRBJ1-2	.	TGTGCCAGCAGCCCGCCTGAGCTACAGGGAAGCGGCTACACCTTC	CASSPPELQGSGYTF
TRBV7-2	TRBD1	TRBJ1-2	.	TGTGCCAGCAGCTCCTCGACAGGGGGCTATGGCTACACCTTC	CASSSSTGGYGYTF
TRBV30	.	TRBJ2-3	.	TGTGCCTGGAGTCCCACAGGGCCAGATACGCAGTATTTT	CAWSPTGPDTQYF
TRBV5-1	.	TRBJ1-5	.	TGCGCCAGCAGCACCGGGAATAATCAGCCCCAGCATTTT	CASSTGNNQPQHF
TRBV5-1	.	TRBJ2-6	.	TGCGCCAGCAGCCTCCAGGGGGGCGCTGGGGCCAACGTCCTGACTTTC	CASSLQGGAGANVLTF
TRBV29-1	.	TRBJ2-5	.	TGCAGCGTTTATGGAGGGGCAGAGACCCAGTACTTC	CSVYGGAETQYF
TRBV11-2	.	TRBJ1-6	.	TGTGCCAGCAGCCCTACAGTAGGTTATAATTCACCCCTCCACTTT	CASSPTVGYNSPLHF
TRBV29-1	TRBD1	TRBJ1-4	.	TGCAGCGTGGCCTACAGGGGAACTAATGAAAAACTGTTTTTT	CSVAYRGTNEKLFF
TRBV12-3/TRBV12-4	.	TRBJ2-1	.	TGTGCCAGCAGAGGGGACTACAATGAGCAGTTCTTC	CASRGDYNEQFF
TRBV7-6	TRBD2	TRBJ2-2	.	TGTGCCAGCAGCCCCCGGGGCTCTGGCGGGAGGGGGACCGGGGAGCTGTTTTTT	CASSPRGSGGRGTGELFF
TRBV6-1	.	TRBJ1-2	.	TGTGCCAGCAGTGAAAGGGGGAACTATGGCTACACCTTC	CASSERGNYGYTF
TRBV28	.	TRBJ2-2	once	TGTGCCAGCACCCGTTCTAGCCCTAACACCGGGGAGCTGTTTTTT	CASTRSSPNTGELFF
TRBV7-2	TRBD2	TRBJ2-3	.	TGTGCCAGCAGCTTAGGTATAGCGGGTTTCGGGCTCGCAGATACGCAGTATTTT	CASSLGIAGFGLADTQYF
TRBV2	TRBD2	TRBJ2-7	.	TGTGCCAGTGCACTAGCGGAAAGCTACGAGCAGTACTTC	CASALAESYEQYF
TRBV30	.	TRBJ1-1	.	TGTGCCTGCCGGGTGAACACTGAAGCTTTCTTT	CACRVNTEAFF
TRBV28	TRBD1	TRBJ1-2	.	TGTGCCAGCAGTCAGACAGGGAACTATGGCTACACCTTC	CASSQTGNYGYTF